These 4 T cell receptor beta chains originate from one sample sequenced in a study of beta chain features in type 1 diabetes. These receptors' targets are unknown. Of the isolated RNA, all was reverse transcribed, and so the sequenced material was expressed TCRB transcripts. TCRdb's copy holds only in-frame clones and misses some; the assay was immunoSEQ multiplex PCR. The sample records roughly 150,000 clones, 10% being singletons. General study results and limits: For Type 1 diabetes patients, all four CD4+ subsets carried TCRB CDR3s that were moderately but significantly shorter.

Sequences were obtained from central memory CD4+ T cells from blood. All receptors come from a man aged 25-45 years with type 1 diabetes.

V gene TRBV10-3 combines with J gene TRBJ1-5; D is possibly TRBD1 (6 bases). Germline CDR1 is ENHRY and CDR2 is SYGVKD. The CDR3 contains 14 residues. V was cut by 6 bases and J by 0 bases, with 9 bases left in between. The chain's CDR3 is CAISQGFSNQPQHF. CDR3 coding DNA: TGTGCCATCAGCCAGGGGTTTAGCAATCAGCCCCAGCATTTT.

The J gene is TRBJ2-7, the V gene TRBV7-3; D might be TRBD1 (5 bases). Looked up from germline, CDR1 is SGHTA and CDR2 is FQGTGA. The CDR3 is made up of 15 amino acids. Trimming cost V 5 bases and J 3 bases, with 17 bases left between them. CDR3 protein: CASSKDMKGDYEQYF. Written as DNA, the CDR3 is TGTGCCAGCAGCAAAGATATGAAAGGGGACTACGAGCAGTACTTC.

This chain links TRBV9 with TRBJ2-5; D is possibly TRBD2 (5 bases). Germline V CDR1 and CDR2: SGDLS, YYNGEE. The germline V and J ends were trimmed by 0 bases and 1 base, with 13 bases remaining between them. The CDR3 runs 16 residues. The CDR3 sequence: CASSVEVTSGQETQYF. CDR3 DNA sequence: TGTGCCAGCAGCGTAGAAGTCACGAGCGGCCAAGAGACCCAGTACTTC.

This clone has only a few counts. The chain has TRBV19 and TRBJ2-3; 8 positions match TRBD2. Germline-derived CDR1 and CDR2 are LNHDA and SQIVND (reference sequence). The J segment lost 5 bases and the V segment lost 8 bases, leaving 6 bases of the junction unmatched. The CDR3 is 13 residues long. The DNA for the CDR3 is TGTGCCAGTCAGCGGGAGCAAAGAGATACGCAGTATTTT. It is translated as CASQREQRDTQYF.